Given below is one TCR beta chain in context. Generated by immunoSEQ multiplex PCR, the TCRdb table keeps only in-frame clones and is missing some. The table has more than 2,000,000 clones, around nine tenths seen once; the top ten hold 0.13% to 0.15%. This specimen comes from a study of shared clonotypes between healthy human individuals. V shed 0 bases, J shed 4 bases, and the junction held 7 bases outside the gene matches. Germline loops: CDR1 KGHSH, CDR2 LQKENI. The CDR3 has 16 residues. Sequences were obtained from naive CD4+ T cells sorted from blood. Subset reported: CD45RA+ positively selected. This clonotype was sampled from a young man in good health. The chain links TRBV18 to TRBJ2-7; 9 nucleotides match TRBD1. Written as DNA, the CDR3 is TGTGCCAGCTCACCACCGGTGAACAGGGGGCTATACGAGCAGTACTTC. This sequence encodes CASSPPVNRGLYEQYF. Full variable domain (outside the CDR3, taken from reference TRBV18 and TRBJ2-7): NAGVMQNPRHLVRRRGQEARLRCSPMKGHSHVYWYRQLPEEGLKFMVYLQKENIIDESGMPKERFSAEFPKEGPSILRIQQVVRGDSAAYFCASSPPVNRGLYEQYFGPGTRLTVT.